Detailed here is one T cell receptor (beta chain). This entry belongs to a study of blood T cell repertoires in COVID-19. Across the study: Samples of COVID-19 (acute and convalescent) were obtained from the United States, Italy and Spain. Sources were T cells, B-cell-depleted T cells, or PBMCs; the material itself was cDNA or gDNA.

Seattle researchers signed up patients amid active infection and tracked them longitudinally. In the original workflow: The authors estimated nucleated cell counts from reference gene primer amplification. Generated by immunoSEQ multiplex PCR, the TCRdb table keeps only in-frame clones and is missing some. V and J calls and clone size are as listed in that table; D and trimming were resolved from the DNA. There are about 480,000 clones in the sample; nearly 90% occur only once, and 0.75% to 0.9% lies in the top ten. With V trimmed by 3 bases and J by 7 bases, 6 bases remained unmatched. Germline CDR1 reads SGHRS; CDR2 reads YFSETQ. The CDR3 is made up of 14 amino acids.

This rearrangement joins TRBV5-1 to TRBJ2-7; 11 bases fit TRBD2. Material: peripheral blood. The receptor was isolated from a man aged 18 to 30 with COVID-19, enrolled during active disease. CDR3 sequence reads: CASSSGTSGREQYF. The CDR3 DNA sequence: TGCGCCAGCAGCTCGGGGACTAGCGGACGGGAGCAGTACTTC.